Below, one T cell receptor beta chain is given with its context. Its antigen is not known. Looked up from germline, CDR1 is MNHEY and CDR2 is SMNVEV (reference sequence). The CDR3 runs 12 residues. A second PCR of about 7 to 11 cycles used a sample-barcoded 5' primer and a J-beta primer mix. Tagging of each cDNA molecule was performed by a template-switch adaptor with 12 random nucleotides. TCRdb recomputed calls from the 5' RACE reads with MiXCR, one row per CDR3 protein. The sample includes roughly 680,000 distinct CDR3 sequences, over 40% of them seen just once. This sample stems from a study of blood T cells in healthy people across ages. Background on the study: Template switching captured about one barcoded beta molecule per two T cells.

Study-level results: PBMCs that were unsorted prevented a conclusive naive versus antigen-experienced comparison. Expanded clonotype changes were possibly confounded by unknown donor CMV status.

The V call is TRBV27, the J call TRBJ2-5, with a possible D match to TRBD1 (5 bases). Judging by the DNA end, TRBJ2-7 fits better; the J call may be wrong. Sequencing was carried out using blood. The receptor was derived from a woman aged 80 or over in good health. The DNA of the CDR3 is TGTGCCAGCAGTTTCGCAGGGCGCGAGCAGTACTTC. This sequence encodes CASSFAGREQYF.